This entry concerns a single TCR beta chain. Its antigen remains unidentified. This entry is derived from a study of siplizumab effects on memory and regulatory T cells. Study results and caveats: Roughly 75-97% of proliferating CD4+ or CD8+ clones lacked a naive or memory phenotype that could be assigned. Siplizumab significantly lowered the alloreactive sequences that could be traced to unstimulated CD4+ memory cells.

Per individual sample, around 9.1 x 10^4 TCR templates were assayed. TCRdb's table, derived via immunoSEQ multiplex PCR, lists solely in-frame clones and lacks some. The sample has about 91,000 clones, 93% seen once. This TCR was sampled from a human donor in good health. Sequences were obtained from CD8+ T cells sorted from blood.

The CDR3 sequence is CASSLNRGPYNEQFF. The DNA of the CDR3 is TGCGCCAGCAGCTTGAACAGGGGGCCCTACAATGAGCAGTTCTTC. The chain recombines TRBV5-1 with TRBJ2-1; 9 nucleotides match TRBD1. The CDR3 spans 15 residues. The germline CDR1 and CDR2 sequences are SGHRS and YFSETQ. With V trimmed by 1 base and J by 2 bases, 1 base remained unmatched.